This T cell receptor beta chain was captured in a study of beta chain features in type 1 diabetes. Study results and caveats: The study found moderately but significantly shorter TCRB CDR3s in all four CD4+ subsets of Type 1 diabetes patients. The cDNA sequencing approach could over-represent high-TCR-expressing cells.

Sequencing targeted expressed TCRB transcripts, as all isolated RNA had been reverse transcribed. The protocol was immunoSEQ multiplex PCR, while the TCRdb copy is restricted to in-frame clones and leaves out a portion. The data contain roughly 150,000 clones, roughly 59% of them singletons. CD45RO/CCR7/CD25/CD127/CD95/CD27 staining was used to isolate CD4+ naive, central memory, regulatory and stem cell-like memory cells by sorting. In regard to this clone: Its antigen is undetermined.

Trimming removed 2 bases at V and 1 base at J, with 11 bases between. This CDR3 comprises 15 residues. The germline gives CDR1 MGHDK, CDR2 SYGVNS. Input material: naive CD4+ T cells from blood. This clonotype originated in a man aged 25 to 40 with type 1 diabetes. The rearrangement joins TRBV25-1 to TRBJ1-1, with D tentatively TRBD1 (5 bases). The CDR3 DNA reads TGTGCCAGCAGTGAAAGTCGGCAGGGGAACACTGAAGCTTTCTTT. This sequence encodes CASSESRQGNTEAFF.